This TCR beta chain was sequenced in a study of regulatory T cells in long-lasting Graves disease. This clonotype was picked up many times. Its antigen is unknown. Broader study findings: Persistent Graves' patients showed a TCR diversity that was lower than that of newly diagnosed ones. When disease was persistent, TRBV28, TRBJ1-2 and TRBJ2-5 were the favored segments.

Per the germline V gene, CDR1 is SGHVS and CDR2 is FQNEAQ. The V gene lost 5 bases and the J gene lost 5 bases, with 24 bases spanning the gap. CDR3 length equals 17 residues. The time point is: persistent/refractory GD, antithyroid drugs over 5 years with positive TRAb. RNA extracted from PBMCs served as the sequencing template. Assembly of TCR beta libraries relied on iRepertoire HTBI primers together with Arm-PCR of CDR3 regions. Using its own MiXCR run on the multiplex PCR reads, TCRdb lists one record per CDR3 protein. The sample lists around 400,000 distinct CDR3 sequences; 23% were seen once. The V and J genes are TRBV7-8 and TRBJ2-5; D possibly matches TRBD1 or TRBD2 (5 bases each). The sequencing used peripheral blood mononuclear cells (PBMCs), collected when the disease was refractory, from a patient treated with antithyroid drugs. The clonotype was recovered from a woman aged 40-49 years with Graves disease. CDR3 sequence reads: CASSASGPGYQMETQYF. As DNA, the CDR3 is TGTGCCAGCAGCGCCTCGGGACCGGGATATCAAATGGAGACCCAGTACTTC.